This T cell receptor beta chain stems from a study of lymphopenia after photon versus proton radiotherapy. Study-wide findings and caveats: Post-nadir diversity loss with photons came from oligoclonal expansion, particularly CD8+ Temra cells. Proton therapy kept repertoires fairly stable, unlike photons, which gained effector/memory cells. Survival link was tested only in deceased patients; proton benefit remains a possibility. A bigger post-nadir fall in TCR diversity correlated inversely with survival time in deceased patients.

Trimming cost V 1 base and J 4 bases, with 10 bases left between them. CDR3 length: 14 residues. Germline CDR1 and CDR2: MNHEY and SVGAGI. For this clone: No antigen is known for it.

Using immunoSEQ multiplex PCR, the repertoire was profiled, and TCRdb retains in-frame clones only, with some absent. The sample records 70,000 or so clones, roughly 93% being singletons. The receptor was isolated from a woman in her 70s with pancreatic cancer. Sample: peripheral blood, taken from a patient treated with photon-based radiotherapy. V and J are TRBV6-5 and TRBJ1-1; possibly TRBD1 for D (5 bases). CDR3 loop: CASSYLQGSTEAFF. As DNA, the CDR3 is TGTGCCAGCAGTTACTTGCAGGGTTCCACTGAAGCTTTCTTT.